Described below is a single TCR beta chain sequence and its context. V shed 6 bases, J shed 0 bases, and the junction held 9 bases outside the gene matches. Germline loops: CDR1 LNHDA, CDR2 SQIVND (reference sequence). This CDR3 has 17 amino acids. The sample is drawn from a study of blood T cell repertoires in COVID-19. The wider study: Some COVID-19 samples were acute and others convalescent; all came from the United States, Italy and Spain. PBMCs, B-cell-depleted T cells, or T cells were the source of the cDNA or gDNA that made up the material.

Original processing methods: Nucleated cell number was recorded as an estimate derived from reference gene primer amplification. Clones were read by immunoSEQ multiplex PCR, and TCRdb kept only the in-frame ones, dropping some. That table is the source of V, J and clone size, and D and trimming were worked out from the DNA. The sample carries about 270,000 clones, 81% recorded once. The clonotype was recovered from a woman aged 55-70 years with active or convalescent COVID-19. The chain is built from TRBV19 and TRBJ1-5; 9 nucleotides align to TRBD1. Material for sequencing was peripheral blood. For the CDR3, the DNA is TGTGCCAGTAGCCCCGGGACAGGGTTCAATAGCAATCAGCCCCAGCATTTT. Its protein is CASSPGTGFNSNQPQHF. Supplemented by reference TRBV19 and TRBJ1-5, the full variable domain reads DGGITQSPKYLFRKEGQNVTLSCEQNLNHDAMYWYRQDPGQGLRLIYYSQIVNDFQKGDIAEGYSVSREKKESFPLTVTSAQKNPTAFYLCASSPGTGFNSNQPQHFGDGTRLSIL.